This TCR beta chain was observed in a study of cytomegalovirus exposure and HLA in healthy donors. Study observations and caveats: Productive rates of about 90% or about 30% were seen for most TCR beta V segments in an earlier analysis.

Trimming at V came to 0 bases and at J to 0 bases, leaving 4 bases not matched to a gene. The V gene's germline CDR1 is SGDLS and CDR2 YYNGEE. This CDR3 is 17 amino acids long. The PCR used 60 Vbeta and 13 Jbeta primers. TCRdb's table, derived via immunoSEQ multiplex PCR, lists solely in-frame clones and lacks some. The table includes 140,000 to 150,000 clones, approximately 73% detected once. On this clone: The antigen is not known.

This TCR came from a woman younger than 30 in good health and CMV-seronegative. V usage is TRBV9 and J usage is TRBJ2-2, with 8 bases lining up with TRBD1. What was sequenced was PBMCs. CDR3 amino acids: CASSVGRTGPNTGELFF. CDR3 sequence (DNA): TGTGCCAGCAGCGTAGGACGGACAGGGCCGAACACCGGGGAGCTGTTTTTT.